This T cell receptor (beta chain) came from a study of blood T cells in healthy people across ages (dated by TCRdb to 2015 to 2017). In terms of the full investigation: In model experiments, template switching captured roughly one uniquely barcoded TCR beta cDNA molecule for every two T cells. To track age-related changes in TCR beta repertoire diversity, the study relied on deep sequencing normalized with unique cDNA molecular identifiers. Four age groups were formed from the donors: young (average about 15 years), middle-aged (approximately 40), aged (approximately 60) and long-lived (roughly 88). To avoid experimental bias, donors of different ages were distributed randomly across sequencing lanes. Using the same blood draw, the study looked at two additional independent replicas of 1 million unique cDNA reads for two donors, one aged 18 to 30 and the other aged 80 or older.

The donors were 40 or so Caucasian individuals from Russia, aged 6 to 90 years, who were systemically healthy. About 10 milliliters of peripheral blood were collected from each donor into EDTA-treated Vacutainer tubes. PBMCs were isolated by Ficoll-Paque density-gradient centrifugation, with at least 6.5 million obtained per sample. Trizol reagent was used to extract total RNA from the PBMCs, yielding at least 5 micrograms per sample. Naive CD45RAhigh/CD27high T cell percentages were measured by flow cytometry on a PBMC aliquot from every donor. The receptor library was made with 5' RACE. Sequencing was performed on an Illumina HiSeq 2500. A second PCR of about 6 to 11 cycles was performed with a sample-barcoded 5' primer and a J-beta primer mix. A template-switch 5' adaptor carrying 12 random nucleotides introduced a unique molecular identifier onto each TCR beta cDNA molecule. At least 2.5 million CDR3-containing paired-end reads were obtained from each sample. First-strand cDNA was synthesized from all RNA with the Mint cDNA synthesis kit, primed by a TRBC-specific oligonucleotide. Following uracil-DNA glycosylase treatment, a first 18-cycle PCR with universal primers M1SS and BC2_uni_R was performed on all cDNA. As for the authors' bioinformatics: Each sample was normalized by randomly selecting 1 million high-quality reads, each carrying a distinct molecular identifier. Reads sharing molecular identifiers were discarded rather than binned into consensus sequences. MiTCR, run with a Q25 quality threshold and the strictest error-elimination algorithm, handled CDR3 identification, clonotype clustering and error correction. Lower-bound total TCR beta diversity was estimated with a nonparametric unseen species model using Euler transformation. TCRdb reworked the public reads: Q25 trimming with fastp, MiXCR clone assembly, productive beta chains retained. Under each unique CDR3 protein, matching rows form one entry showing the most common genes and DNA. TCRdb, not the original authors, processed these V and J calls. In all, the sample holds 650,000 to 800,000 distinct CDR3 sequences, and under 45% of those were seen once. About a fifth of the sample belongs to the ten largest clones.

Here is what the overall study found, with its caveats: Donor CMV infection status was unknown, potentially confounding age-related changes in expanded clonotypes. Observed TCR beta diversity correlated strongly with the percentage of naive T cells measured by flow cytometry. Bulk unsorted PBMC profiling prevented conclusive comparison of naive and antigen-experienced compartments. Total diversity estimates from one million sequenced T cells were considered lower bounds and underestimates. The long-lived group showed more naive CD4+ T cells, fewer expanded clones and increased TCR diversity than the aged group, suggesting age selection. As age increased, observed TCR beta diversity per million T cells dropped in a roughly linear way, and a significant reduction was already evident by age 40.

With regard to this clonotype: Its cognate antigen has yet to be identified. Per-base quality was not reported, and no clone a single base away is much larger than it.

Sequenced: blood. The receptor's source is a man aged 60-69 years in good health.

The bases are TGTGCCAGCAGTCAGCGGGGCTCTAGCATGGATACGCAGTATTTT. Its protein is CASSQRGSSMDTQYF. The rearranged segments are TRBV12-3 or TRBV12-4 and TRBJ2-3; TRBD2 lines up with 7 middle nucleotides. Ends trimmed: V by 5 bases, J by 6 bases; bases unmatched to a gene: 11. Including the terminal cysteine and phenylalanine, the CDR3 comprises 15 residues. Just the 45-base CDR3 DNA is kept, in frame starting at base 1.